This TCR beta chain was retrieved from a study of blood T cell repertoires in COVID-19. Method: immunoSEQ multiplex PCR; TCRdb's copy keeps in-frame clones and lacks some. The sample holds 100,000 to 150,000 clones, approximately 88% seen once. Germline lookup yields CDR1 LNHNV and CDR2 YYDKDF (reference sequence). The CDR3 covers 17 residues. The ends were cut back, 0 bases at V and 0 bases at J, with 12 bases in the middle. Sequences were obtained from peripheral blood. The chain joins TRBV15 to TRBJ2-1; D perhaps matches TRBD2 (6 bases). This clonotype was obtained from a woman older than 75 with acute or convalescent COVID-19. The CDR3 DNA is TGTGCCACCAGCAGAGAAGGCGGGGTCAGCTCCTACAATGAGCAGTTCTTC. It translates to CATSREGGVSSYNEQFF.